This T cell receptor beta chain was obtained from a study of T cells in Graves' hyperthyroidism and ophthalmopathy. The investigators amplified TCR beta CDR3 regions from RNA transcripts. The HTBI primer set was used in a first-round RT-PCR of the TCR CDR3. From the multiplex PCR reads, TCRdb called clonotypes with MiXCR, one entry per CDR3 protein. The data contain 550,000 to 700,000 distinct CDR3 sequences, 40% to 55% of them singletons. The germline CDR1 and CDR2 sequences are MGHDK and SYGVNS. The CDR3 is made up of 13 amino acids. After removal of 8 bases from V and 5 bases from J, the junction contained 9 bases not matched to a gene.

The receptor was derived from an adult woman with Graves' disease, either hyperthyroidism or ophthalmopathy (not recorded which). The chain carries TRBV25-1 and TRBJ2-7; TRBD2 matches 7 bases. Sequenced sample: peripheral blood or thyroid tissue (not recorded which). The CDR3 sequence: CASGRALGNEQYF. The CDR3 coding sequence is TGTGCCAGCGGGAGGGCCCTCGGGAACGAGCAGTACTTC.